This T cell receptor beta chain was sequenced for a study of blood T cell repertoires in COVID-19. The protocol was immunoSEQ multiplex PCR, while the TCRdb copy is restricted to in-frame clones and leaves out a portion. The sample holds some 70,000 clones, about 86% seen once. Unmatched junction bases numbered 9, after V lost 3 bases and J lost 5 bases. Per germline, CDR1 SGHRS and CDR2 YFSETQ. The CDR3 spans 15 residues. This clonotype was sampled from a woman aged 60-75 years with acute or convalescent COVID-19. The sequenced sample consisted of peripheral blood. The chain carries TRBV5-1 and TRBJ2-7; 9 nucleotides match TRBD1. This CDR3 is CASSSTGGGHNEQYF. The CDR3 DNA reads TGCGCCAGCAGCTCCACAGGGGGCGGACACAACGAGCAGTACTTC.